This T cell receptor (beta chain) was captured by sequencing in a study of post-analysis software for immune sequencing data. Sequencing libraries made from TCR beta cDNA carried unique molecular identifiers. The yield from roughly 1 to 10 million T cells was around 500,000 cDNA molecules in total. TCRdb analysed the PCR reads with MiXCR anew, one entry per CDR3 protein. The repertoire holds approximately 730,000 distinct CDR3 sequences, with less than 35% as singletons. Whole-study results and caveats: Patients showed TRBV5-6, TRBV5-1 and TRBV20-1 among five TRBV segments more frequent than in controls. With F measure, samples from one preparation batch clustered together strongly. Relative to controls, patients with multiple sclerosis showed significantly lower normalized Chao1 diversity.

In regard to this clonotype: Antigen: not known.

V lost 3 bases and J lost 7, with 13 bases in between. CDR3 size: 14 residues. Germline CDR1 and CDR2: MNHEY and SMNVEV (reference sequence). J is TRBJ1-5 and V is TRBV27, with D possibly TRBD1 on 5 matching bases. The TCR comes from a girl under 18 with multiple sclerosis. The sample consisted of blood. The CDR3 DNA sequence: TGTGCCAGCAGTTTCCTTGGGGGTCGACAGCCCCAGCATTTT. It translates to CASSFLGGRQPQHF.